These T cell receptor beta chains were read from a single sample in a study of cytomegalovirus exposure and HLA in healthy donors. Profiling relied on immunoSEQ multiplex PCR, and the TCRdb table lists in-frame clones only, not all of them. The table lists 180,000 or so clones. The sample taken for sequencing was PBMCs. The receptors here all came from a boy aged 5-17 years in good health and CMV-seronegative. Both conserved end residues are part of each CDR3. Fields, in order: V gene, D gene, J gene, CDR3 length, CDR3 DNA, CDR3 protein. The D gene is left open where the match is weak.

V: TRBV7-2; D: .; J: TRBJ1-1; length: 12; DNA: TGTGCCAGCAGCCTCGCCCAGGGAGGCGCTTTCTTT; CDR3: CASSLAQGGAFF
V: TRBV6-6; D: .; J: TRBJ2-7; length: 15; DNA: TGTGCCAGCAGTCCAATACAGGGTCCCTCCTACGAGCAGTACTTC; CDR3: CASSPIQGPSYEQYF
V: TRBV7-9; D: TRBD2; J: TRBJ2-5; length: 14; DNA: TGTGCCAGCAGCGAGCGGGGCCGCCAAGAGACCCAGTACTTC; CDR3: CASSERGRQETQYF
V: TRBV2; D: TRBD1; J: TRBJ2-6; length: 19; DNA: TGTGCCAGCAGTGGGGACAGCCTGCCCTGGAGCTCTGGGGCCAACGTCCTGACTTTC; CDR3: CASSGDSLPWSSGANVLTF
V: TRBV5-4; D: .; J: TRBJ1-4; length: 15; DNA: TGTGCCAGCAGCACCTACCGGGGGGATCGCGAAAAACTGTTTTTT; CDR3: CASSTYRGDREKLFF
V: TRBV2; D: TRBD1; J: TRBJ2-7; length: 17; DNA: TGTGCCAGCAGTGTTAAAAGACAGGGGGTTATCCCCTACGAGCAGTACTTC; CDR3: CASSVKRQGVIPYEQYF
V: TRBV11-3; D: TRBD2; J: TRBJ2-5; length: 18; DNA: TGTGCCAGCAGCTTAGGTCGGTTGTCTAGCGGGGGCCAAGAGACCCAGTACTTC; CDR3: CASSLGRLSSGGQETQYF
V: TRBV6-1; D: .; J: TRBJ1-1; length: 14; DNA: TGTGCCAGCAGTGAAACGGGAGCCCCCAGGGAAGCTTTCTTT; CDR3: CASSETGAPREAFF
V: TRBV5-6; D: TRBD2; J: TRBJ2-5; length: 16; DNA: TGTGCCAGCACCATAAAAAGCGGGGGGGCCGAAGAGACCCAGTACTTC; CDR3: CASTIKSGGAEETQYF
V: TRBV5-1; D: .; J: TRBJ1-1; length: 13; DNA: TGCGCCAGCAGCTTGGGCACAGACACTGAAGCTTTCTTT; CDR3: CASSLGTDTEAFF
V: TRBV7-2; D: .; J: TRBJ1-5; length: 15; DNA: TGTGCCAGCAGCTCATCGTCAGGGCAGGGTAAGCCCCAGCATTTT; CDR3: CASSSSSGQGKPQHF
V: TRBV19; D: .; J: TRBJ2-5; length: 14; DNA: TGTGCCAGTAGTATGGGCACCCCGTTAGAGACCCAGTACTTC; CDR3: CASSMGTPLETQYF
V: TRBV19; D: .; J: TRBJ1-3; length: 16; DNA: TGTGCCAGTAGTTGGTCAGGGCAGAGCTCTGGAAACACCATATATTTT; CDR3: CASSWSGQSSGNTIYF
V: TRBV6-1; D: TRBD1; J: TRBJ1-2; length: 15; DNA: TGTGCCAGCAGTGAAAGCTGGGACAGGGTTTTTGGCTACACCTTC; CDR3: CASSESWDRVFGYTF
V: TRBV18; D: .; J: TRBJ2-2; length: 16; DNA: TGTGCCAGCTCACCAAATCCTACTACAACGGCCGGGGAGCTGTTTTTT; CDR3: CASSPNPTTTAGELFF
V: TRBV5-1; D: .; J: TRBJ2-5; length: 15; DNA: TGCGCCAGCAGCTTGGAAGGCAGCGCCCAAGAGACCCAGTACTTC; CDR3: CASSLEGSAQETQYF
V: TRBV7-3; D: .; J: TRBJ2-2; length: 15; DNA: TGTGCCAGCAGCTTACTCCCCTCGAACACCGGGGAGCTGTTTTTT; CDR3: CASSLLPSNTGELFF
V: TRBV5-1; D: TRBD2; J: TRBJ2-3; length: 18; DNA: TGCGCCAGCAGCCCGGGACTAGCGGGGGGACCGAGCACAGATACGCAGTATTTT; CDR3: CASSPGLAGGPSTDTQYF
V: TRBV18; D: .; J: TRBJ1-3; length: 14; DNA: TGTGCCAGCTCACCAACGGGGGCTGGAAACACCATATATTTT; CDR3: CASSPTGAGNTIYF
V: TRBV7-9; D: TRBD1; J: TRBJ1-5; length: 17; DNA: TGTGCCAGCAGCTTATTTTCCGGGACAGGGAGGAATCAGCCCCAGCATTTT; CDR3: CASSLFSGTGRNQPQHF
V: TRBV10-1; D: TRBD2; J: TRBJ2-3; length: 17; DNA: TGCGCCAGCAGTGACGGGGTGGCGGGGGTGCGCACAGATACGCAGTATTTT; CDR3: CASSDGVAGVRTDTQYF
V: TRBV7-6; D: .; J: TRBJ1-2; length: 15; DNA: TGTGCCAGCAGCTTATCCAGGCCCCTTAACTATGGCTACACCTTC; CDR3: CASSLSRPLNYGYTF
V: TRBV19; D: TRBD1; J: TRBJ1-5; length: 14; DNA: TGTGCCTGTACCCGGGACAGCCGAAATCAGCCCCAGCATTTT; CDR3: CACTRDSRNQPQHF
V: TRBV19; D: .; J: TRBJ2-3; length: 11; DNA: TGTGCCACCGAGACACCTACAACGCAGTATTTT; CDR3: CATETPTTQYF
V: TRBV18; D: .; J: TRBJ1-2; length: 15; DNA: TGTGCCAGCTCCCCTTCTAACAGGGAAGACTATGGCTACACCTTC; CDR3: CASSPSNREDYGYTF
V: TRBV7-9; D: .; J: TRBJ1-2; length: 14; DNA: TGTGCCAGCAGCTTAGCGCTAGCTACATATGGCTACACCTTC; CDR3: CASSLALATYGYTF
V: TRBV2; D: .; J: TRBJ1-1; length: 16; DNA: TGTGCCAGCAGTGAAGAGGCCCGAAGAGGGAACACTGAAGCTTTCTTT; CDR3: CASSEEARRGNTEAFF
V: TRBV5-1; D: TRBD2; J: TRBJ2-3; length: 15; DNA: TGCGCCAGCAGCCAAAGGACTAGCGGAACAGATACGCAGTATTTT; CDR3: CASSQRTSGTDTQYF
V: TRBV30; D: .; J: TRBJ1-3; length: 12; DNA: TGTGCCTGGAGTCACTCTGGAAACACCATATATTTT; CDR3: CAWSHSGNTIYF